The T cell receptor (beta chain) under discussion was sequenced for a study of T cells in Graves' hyperthyroidism and ophthalmopathy. Amplification yielded TCR beta CDR3 regions, with RNA transcripts as the source. First-round RT-PCR of the TCR CDR3 relied on the HTBI primer set. TCRdb used MiXCR to reprocess the multiplex PCR reads, holding one entry per CDR3 protein. Of 250,000 or so distinct CDR3 sequences listed, roughly 15% were seen once; the top ten hold about 30%. The CDR3 length is 13 residues. Germline CDR1 is ENHRY and CDR2 is SYGVKD. V was trimmed by 6 bases and J by 0 bases, leaving 8 bases between them. This clonotype was recorded at least ten times.

The clonotype was recovered from a woman aged 45-65 years with Graves' hyperthyroidism that later progressed to Graves' ophthalmopathy. The source material was blood. The J gene is TRBJ1-1, the V gene TRBV10-3; the D is unclear. In nucleotides, the CDR3 is TGTGCCATCAGAGACCAGATGAACACTGAAGCTTTCTTT. Translation: CAIRDQMNTEAFF.